The rows below give T cell receptor beta chains drawn from one sample of a study of beta chain features in type 1 diabetes. Data came from immunoSEQ multiplex PCR; TCRdb stores just in-frame clones and leaves some out. The sample has about 340,000 clones; roughly 13% are singletons. The sequenced sample was naive CD4+ T cells from blood. These TCRs come from a woman aged 18-30 years with type 1 diabetes. Each CDR3 is given with its conserved first and last residue. D genes are given only for firm matches. Some rows have no size entry. The others give once, few or many, or a class for an expanded clone.

v_call: TRBV18
d_call: .
clone_size: few
j_call: TRBJ1-1
cdr3_nt: TGTGCCAGCTCGTCGGTGAACACTGAAGCTTTCTTT
cdr3_aa: CASSSVNTEAFF

v_call: TRBV7-9
d_call: TRBD2
clone_size: .
j_call: TRBJ2-3
cdr3_nt: TGTGCCAGCAGCAGAGCGGGAGGAGATACGCAGTATTTT
cdr3_aa: CASSRAGGDTQYF

v_call: TRBV6-5
d_call: TRBD1
clone_size: .
j_call: TRBJ2-1
cdr3_nt: TGTGCCAGCAGTTACACACGTGGACAGGGCCGGAATGAGCAGTTCTTC
cdr3_aa: CASSYTRGQGRNEQFF

v_call: TRBV9
d_call: .
clone_size: once
j_call: TRBJ1-2
cdr3_nt: TGTGCCAGCAGCGTAGATTTGGTCGGCGAAGGGAGTGGCTACACCTTC
cdr3_aa: CASSVDLVGEGSGYTF

v_call: TRBV5-1
d_call: .
clone_size: .
j_call: TRBJ2-5
cdr3_nt: TGCGCCAGCAGCACGGGAGCGGCTGAGACCCAGTACTTC
cdr3_aa: CASSTGAAETQYF

v_call: TRBV19
d_call: .
clone_size: .
j_call: TRBJ1-1
cdr3_nt: TGTGCCAGTAGTATCCGGGGGGCCACTGAAGCTTTCTTT
cdr3_aa: CASSIRGATEAFF

v_call: TRBV20-1
d_call: .
clone_size: .
j_call: TRBJ1-1
cdr3_nt: TGCAGTGCTCGCGGGGACACTGAAGCTTTCTTT
cdr3_aa: CSARGDTEAFF

v_call: TRBV27
d_call: TRBD1
clone_size: few
j_call: TRBJ2-1
cdr3_nt: TGTGCCAGCAGTCCACGGGGACAGGGTACCGATGAGCAGTTCTTC
cdr3_aa: CASSPRGQGTDEQFF

v_call: TRBV5-1
d_call: .
clone_size: .
j_call: TRBJ2-5
cdr3_nt: TGCGCCAGCAGCCCGGACAGACAAGAGACCCAGTACTTC
cdr3_aa: CASSPDRQETQYF

v_call: TRBV18
d_call: TRBD1
clone_size: .
j_call: TRBJ1-1
cdr3_nt: TGTGCCAGCTCCCCCACAGGGGCCATGAACACTGAAGCTTTCTTT
cdr3_aa: CASSPTGAMNTEAFF

v_call: TRBV5-1
d_call: .
clone_size: .
j_call: TRBJ1-2
cdr3_nt: TGCGCCAGCAGCCCGGCCGGGACTTCAAACTATGGCTACACCTTC
cdr3_aa: CASSPAGTSNYGYTF